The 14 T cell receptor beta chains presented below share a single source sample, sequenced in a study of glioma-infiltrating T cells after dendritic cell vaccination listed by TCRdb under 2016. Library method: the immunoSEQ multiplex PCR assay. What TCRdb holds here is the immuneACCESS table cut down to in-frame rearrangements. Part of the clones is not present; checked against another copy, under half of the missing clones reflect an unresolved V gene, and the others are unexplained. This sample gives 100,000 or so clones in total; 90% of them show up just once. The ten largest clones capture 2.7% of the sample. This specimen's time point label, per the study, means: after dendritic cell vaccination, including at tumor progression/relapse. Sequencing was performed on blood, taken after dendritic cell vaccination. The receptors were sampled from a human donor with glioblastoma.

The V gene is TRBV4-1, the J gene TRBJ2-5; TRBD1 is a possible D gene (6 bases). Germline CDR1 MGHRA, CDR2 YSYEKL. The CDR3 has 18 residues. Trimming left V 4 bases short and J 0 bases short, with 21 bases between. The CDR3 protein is CASSRFRLQTGHQETQYF. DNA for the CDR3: TGCGCCAGCAGCCGGTTCCGCCTACAGACAGGCCACCAAGAGACCCAGTACTTC.

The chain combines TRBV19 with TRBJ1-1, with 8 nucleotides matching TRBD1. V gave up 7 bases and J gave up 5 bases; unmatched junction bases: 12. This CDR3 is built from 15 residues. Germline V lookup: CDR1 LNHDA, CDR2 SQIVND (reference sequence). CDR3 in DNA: TGTGCCAGTACCTCCTTTGGACAGGGACAGACTGAAGCTTTCTTT. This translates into CASTSFGQGQTEAFF.

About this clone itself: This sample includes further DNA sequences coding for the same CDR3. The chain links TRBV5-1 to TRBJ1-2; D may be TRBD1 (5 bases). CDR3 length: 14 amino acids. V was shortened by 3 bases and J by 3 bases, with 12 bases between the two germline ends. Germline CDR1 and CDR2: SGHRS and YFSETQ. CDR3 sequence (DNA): TGCGCCAGCAGCTCAGGGACTGGGGACTATGGCTACACCTTC. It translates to CASSSGTGDYGYTF. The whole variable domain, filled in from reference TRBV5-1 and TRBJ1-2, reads KAGVTQTPRYLIKTRGQQVTLSCSPISGHRSVSWYQQTPGQGLQFLFEYFSETQRNKGNFPGRFSGRQFSNSRSEMNVSTLELGDSALYLCASSSGTGDYGYTFGSGTRLTVV.

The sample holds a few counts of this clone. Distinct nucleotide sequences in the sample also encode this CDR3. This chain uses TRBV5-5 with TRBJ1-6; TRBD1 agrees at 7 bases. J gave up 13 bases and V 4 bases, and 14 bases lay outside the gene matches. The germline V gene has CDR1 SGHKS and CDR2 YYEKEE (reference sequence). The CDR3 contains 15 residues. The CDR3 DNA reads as TGTGCCAGCAGCCTTTCTGGGGACAGACAATCCCCCCTCCACTTT. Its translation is CASSLSGDRQSPLHF.

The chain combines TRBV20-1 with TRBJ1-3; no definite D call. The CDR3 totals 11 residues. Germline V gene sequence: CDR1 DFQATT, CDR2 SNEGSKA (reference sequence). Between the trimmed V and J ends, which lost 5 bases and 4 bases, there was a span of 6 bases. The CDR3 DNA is TGCAGTGCTTCCAGGGGAAACACCATATATTTT. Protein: CSASRGNTIYF.

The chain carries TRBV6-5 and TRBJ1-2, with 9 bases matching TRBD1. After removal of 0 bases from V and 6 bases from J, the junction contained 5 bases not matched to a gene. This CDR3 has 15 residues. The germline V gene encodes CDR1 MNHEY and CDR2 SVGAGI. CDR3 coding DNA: TGTGCCAGCAGTTACTCATTAACAGGGGGCAATGGCTACACCTTC. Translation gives CASSYSLTGGNGYTF.

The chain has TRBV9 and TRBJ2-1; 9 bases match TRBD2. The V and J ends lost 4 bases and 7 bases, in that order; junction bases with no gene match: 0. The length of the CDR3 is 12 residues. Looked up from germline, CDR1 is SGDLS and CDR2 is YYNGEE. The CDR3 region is CASSLAGNEQFF. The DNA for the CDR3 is TGTGCCAGCAGCCTAGCGGGGAATGAGCAGTTCTTC.

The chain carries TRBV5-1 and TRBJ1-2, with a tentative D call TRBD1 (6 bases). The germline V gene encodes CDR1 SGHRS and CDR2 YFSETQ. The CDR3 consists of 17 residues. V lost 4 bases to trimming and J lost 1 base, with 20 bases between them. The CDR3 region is CASSPAAGAQINYGYTF. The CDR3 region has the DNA TGCGCCAGCAGCCCGGCGGCAGGGGCCCAAATTAACTATGGCTACACCTTC.

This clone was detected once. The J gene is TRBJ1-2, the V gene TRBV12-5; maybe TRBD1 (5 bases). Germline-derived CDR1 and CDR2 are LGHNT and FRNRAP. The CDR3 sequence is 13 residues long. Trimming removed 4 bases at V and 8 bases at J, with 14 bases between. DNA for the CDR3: TGTGCTAGTGGTTCATCGGGGGGGGAGGGCTACACCTTC. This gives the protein CASGSSGGEGYTF.

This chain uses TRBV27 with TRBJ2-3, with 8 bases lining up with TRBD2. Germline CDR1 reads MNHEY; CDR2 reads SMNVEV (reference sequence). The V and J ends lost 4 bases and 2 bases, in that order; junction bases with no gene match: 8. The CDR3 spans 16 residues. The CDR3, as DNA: TGTGCCAGCAGTTCTAAGCGGGGGAGGTCCACAGATACGCAGTATTTT. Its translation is CASSSKRGRSTDTQYF.

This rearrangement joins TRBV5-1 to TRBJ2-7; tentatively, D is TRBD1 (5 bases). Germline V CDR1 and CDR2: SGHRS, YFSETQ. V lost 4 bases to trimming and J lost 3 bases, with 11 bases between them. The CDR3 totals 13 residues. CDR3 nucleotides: TGCGCCAGCAGCATTGACAGCTACTACGAGCAGTACTTC. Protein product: CASSIDSYYEQYF.

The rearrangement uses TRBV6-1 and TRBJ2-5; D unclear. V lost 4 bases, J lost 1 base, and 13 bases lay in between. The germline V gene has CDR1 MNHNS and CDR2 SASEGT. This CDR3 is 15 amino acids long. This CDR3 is CASSGQLGPQETQYF. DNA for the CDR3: TGTGCCAGCAGTGGCCAACTCGGTCCCCAAGAGACCCAGTACTTC.

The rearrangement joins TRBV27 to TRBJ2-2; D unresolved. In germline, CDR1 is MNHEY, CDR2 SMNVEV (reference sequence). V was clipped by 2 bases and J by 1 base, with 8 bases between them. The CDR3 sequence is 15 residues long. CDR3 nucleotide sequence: TGTGCCAGCAGTTTACGCAGGATGAACACCGGGGAGCTGTTTTTT. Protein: CASSLRRMNTGELFF.

The CDR3 protein is CAIKGVLDTGELFF. CDR3 sequence (DNA): TGTGCCATCAAGGGGGTGTTAGACACCGGGGAGCTGTTTTTT. V is TRBV10-3 and J is TRBJ2-2, with TRBD1 as a possible D gene (6 bases). The germline V gene has CDR1 ENHRY and CDR2 SYGVKD. V dropped 7 bases and J dropped 3 bases, with 12 bases sitting between them. There are 14 residues in the CDR3.